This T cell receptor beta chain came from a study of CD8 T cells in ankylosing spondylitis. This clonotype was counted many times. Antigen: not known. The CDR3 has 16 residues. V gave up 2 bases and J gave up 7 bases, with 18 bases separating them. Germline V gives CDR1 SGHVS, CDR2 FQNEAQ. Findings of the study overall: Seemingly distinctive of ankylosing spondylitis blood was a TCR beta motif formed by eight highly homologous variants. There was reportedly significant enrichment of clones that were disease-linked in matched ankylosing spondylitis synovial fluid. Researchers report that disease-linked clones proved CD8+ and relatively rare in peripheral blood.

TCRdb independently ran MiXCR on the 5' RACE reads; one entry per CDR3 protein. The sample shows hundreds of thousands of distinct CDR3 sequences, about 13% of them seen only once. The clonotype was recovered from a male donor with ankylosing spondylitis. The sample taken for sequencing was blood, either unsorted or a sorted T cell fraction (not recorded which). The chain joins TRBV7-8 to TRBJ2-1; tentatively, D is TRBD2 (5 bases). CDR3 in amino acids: CASSLSGTVGLNEQFF. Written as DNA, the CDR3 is TGTGCCAGCAGCTTAAGCGGAACAGTAGGCTTAAATGAGCAGTTCTTC.